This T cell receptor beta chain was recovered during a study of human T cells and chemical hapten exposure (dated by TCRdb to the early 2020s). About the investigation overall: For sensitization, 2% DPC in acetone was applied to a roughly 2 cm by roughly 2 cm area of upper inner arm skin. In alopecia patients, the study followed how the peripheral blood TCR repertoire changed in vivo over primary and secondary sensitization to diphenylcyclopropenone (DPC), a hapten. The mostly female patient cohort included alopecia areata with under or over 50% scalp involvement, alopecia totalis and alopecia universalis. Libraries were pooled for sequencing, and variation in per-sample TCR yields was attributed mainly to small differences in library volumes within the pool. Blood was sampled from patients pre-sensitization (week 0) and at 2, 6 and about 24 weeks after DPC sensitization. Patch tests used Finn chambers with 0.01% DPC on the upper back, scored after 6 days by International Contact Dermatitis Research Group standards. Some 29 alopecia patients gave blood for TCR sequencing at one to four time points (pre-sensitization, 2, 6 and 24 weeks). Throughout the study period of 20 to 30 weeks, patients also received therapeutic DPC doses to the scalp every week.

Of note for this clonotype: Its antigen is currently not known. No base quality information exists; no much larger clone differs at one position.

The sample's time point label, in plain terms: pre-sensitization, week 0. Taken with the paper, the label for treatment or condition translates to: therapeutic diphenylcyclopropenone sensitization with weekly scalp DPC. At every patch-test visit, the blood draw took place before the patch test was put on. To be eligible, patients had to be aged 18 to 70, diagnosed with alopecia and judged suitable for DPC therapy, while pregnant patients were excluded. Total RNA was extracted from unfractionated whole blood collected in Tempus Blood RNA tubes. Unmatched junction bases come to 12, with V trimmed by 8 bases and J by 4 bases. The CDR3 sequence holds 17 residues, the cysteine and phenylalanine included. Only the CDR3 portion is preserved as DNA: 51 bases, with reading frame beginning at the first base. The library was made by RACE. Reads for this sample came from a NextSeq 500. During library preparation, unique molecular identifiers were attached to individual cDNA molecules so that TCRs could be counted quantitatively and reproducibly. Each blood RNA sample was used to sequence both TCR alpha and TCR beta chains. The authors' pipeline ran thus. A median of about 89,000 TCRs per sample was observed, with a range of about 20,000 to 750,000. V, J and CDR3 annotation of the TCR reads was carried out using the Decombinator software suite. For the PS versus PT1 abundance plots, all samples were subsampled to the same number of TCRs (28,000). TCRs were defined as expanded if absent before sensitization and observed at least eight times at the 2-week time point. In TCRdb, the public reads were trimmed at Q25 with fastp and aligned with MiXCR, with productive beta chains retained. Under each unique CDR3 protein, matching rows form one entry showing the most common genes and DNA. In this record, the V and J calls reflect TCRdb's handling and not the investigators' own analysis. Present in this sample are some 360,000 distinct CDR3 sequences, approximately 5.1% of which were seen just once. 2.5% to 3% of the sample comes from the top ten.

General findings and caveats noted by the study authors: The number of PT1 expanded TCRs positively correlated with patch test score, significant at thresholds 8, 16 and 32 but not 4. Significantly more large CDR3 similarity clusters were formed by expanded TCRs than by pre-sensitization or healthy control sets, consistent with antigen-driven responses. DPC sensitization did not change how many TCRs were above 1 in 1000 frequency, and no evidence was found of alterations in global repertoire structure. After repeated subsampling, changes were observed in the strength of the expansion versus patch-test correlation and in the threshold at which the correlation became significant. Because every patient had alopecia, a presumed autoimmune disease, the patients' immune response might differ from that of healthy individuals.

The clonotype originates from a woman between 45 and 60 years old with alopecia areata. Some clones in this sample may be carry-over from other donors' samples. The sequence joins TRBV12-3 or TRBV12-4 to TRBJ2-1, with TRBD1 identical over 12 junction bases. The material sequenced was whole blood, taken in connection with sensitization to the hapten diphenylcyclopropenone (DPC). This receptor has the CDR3 CASLGREGQGAYNEQFF. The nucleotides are TGTGCCAGCCTAGGAAGGGAGGGACAGGGGGCGTACAATGAGCAGTTCTTC.